This T cell receptor (beta chain) was captured by sequencing in a study of shared clonotypes between healthy human individuals. Findings and caveats of the study: Researchers found naive subsets generally carried larger estimated richness than memory subsets.

Libraries were prepared by immunoSEQ multiplex PCR; TCRdb keeps only in-frame clonotypes and omits some of them. The sample has some 2,000,000 clones, approximately 94% seen once. Turning to this clone: The antigen is not known.

Germline V CDR1 and CDR2: SGHRS, YFSETQ. V shed 4 bases and J 5 bases; nucleotides not matched to a gene: 8. The CDR3 runs 17 residues. The chain carries TRBV5-1 and TRBJ2-5; 16 bases are shared with TRBD2. Sequenced material: naive CD4+ T cells sorted from blood. Subset denoted: CD45RA+ positively selected. The receptor was isolated from a man aged 18 to 30 in good health. CDR3 DNA: TGCGCCAGCAGCGGCCCCGGGACTAGCGGGAGGGGCGAGACCCAGTACTTC. It codes for CASSGPGTSGRGETQYF.